One and the same sample provided the 20 T cell receptor beta chains below, sequenced in a study of shared clonotypes between healthy human individuals. The assay was immunoSEQ multiplex PCR, and TCRdb's table has in-frame clones only and misses some. The table has some 2.3 million clones, more than 85% seen once. Specimen: naive CD4+ T cells from PBMCs. As to subset: CD45RA+ positively selected. These receptors were collected from a man aged 18-30 years in good health. Some clones in this sample may be carry-over from other donors' samples.

The rearrangement links TRBV11-2 to TRBJ2-7; D perhaps matches TRBD1 (5 bases). Germline V gene sequence: CDR1 SGHAT, CDR2 FQNNGV. The V gene lost 1 base and the J gene lost 2 bases, with 9 bases spanning the gap. The CDR3 consists of 14 residues. The CDR3 bases are TGTGCCAGCAGCTTAGGTATGACAGCCTACGAGCAGTACTTC. This sequence encodes CASSLGMTAYEQYF.

This clone was recorded only once. The chain links TRBV6-1 to TRBJ2-5; D may be TRBD1 or TRBD2 (5 bases each). Matching the DNA end better, TRBJ2-7 makes the J call doubtful. Germline V gives CDR1 MNHNS, CDR2 SASEGT. This CDR3 is 16 amino acids long. The CDR3 region is CASSEASRRGPYEQYF. The CDR3 DNA follows: TGTGCCAGCAGTGAAGCGAGCAGACGGGGACCCTACGAGCAGTACTTC.

This chain connects TRBV4-1 to TRBJ2-3; no reliable D call. Per germline, CDR1 MGHRA and CDR2 YSYEKL. Trimming removed 0 bases at V and 2 bases at J, with 9 bases between. There are 15 residues in the CDR3. The CDR3 reads CASSQDAVNTDTQYF. The CDR3 bases are TGCGCCAGCAGCCAAGATGCGGTTAACACAGATACGCAGTATTTT.

The chain joins TRBV28 to TRBJ2-1, with 7 bases that match TRBD2. V shed 3 bases, J shed 7 bases, and the junction held 6 bases outside the gene matches. Germline V gives CDR1 MDHEN, CDR2 SYDVKM. This CDR3 has 14 residues. The CDR3 is CASSFGLGWNEQFF. The CDR3 DNA follows: TGTGCCAGCAGTTTCGGACTAGGGTGGAATGAGCAGTTCTTC.

Of note for this clone: The sample has other DNA sequences that encode this CDR3 too. This chain uses TRBV18 with TRBJ2-1; TRBD1 aligns across 7 bases. The CDR3 loop spans 15 amino acids. Unmatched junction bases numbered 5, after V lost 3 bases and J lost 3 bases. Germline loops: CDR1 KGHSH, CDR2 LQKENI. The DNA for the CDR3 is TGTGCCAGCTCACCGGGGACAGCAAGCTACAATGAGCAGTTCTTC. Translation: CASSPGTASYNEQFF.

This rearrangement joins TRBV2 to TRBJ2-1, with 8 bases that match TRBD1. This CDR3 region has 13 residues. With V trimmed by 7 bases and J by 9 bases, 8 bases remained unmatched. CDR1 SNHLY and CDR2 FYNNEI come from the germline V gene. CDR3 bases: TGTGCCAGCACGGCGGGACAGGAAAGTGAGCAGTTCTTC. Translation gives CASTAGQESEQFF.

This chain connects TRBV11-2 to TRBJ2-3; D gene uncertain. Trimming stripped 2 bases from V and 6 bases from J, with 6 bases between. CDR3 size: 12 residues. In germline, CDR1 is SGHAT, CDR2 FQNNGV. The CDR3 bases are TGTGCCAGCAGCTTAAAGGGTGATACGCAGTATTTT. It translates to CASSLKGDTQYF.

This clone showed up just once. The J gene is TRBJ2-3, the V gene TRBV11-3; tentative D call: TRBD2 (5 bases). CDR1 is SGHNT, CDR2 YENEEA, per germline. V gave up 4 bases and J gave up 4 bases, with 9 bases separating them. The CDR3 has 13 amino acids. CDR3 in DNA: TGTGCCAGCAGCTACATGAGGGCAGATACGCAGTATTTT. Translating gives CASSYMRADTQYF. Full variable domain (missing parts from reference TRBV11-3 and TRBJ2-3): EAGVVQSPRYKIIEKKQPVAFWCNPISGHNTLYWYLQNLGQGPELLIRYENEEAVDDSQLPKDRFSAERLKGVDSTLKIQPAELGDSAVYLCASSYMRADTQYFGPGTRLTVL.

This sequence joins TRBV19 and TRBJ1-2; D unresolved. The CDR3 is 11 residues long. The V gene lost 5 bases and the J gene lost 8 bases, with 9 bases spanning the gap. Germline loops: CDR1 LNHDA, CDR2 SQIVND (reference sequence). The CDR3 bases are TGTGCCAGTAGTTTCGGCAGGGGCTACACCTTC. Translating it yields CASSFGRGYTF.

The J gene is TRBJ2-4, the V gene TRBV28, with 7 bases identical to TRBD1. V gave up 5 bases and J gave up 14 bases; unmatched junction bases: 6. Germline assignment: CDR1 MDHEN and CDR2 SYDVKM. The CDR3 length is 11 residues. The CDR3 sequence is CASSPDRPKYF. The CDR3 DNA reads TGTGCCAGCAGTCCGGACAGGCCCAAGTACTTC.

The chain recombines TRBV9 with TRBJ2-2; 9 positions agree with TRBD2. This CDR3 spans 17 amino acids. The V gene end was trimmed by 3 bases and the J gene end by 0 bases; junction bases not matched to a gene: 6. The germline CDR1 and CDR2 sequences are SGDLS and YYNGEE. The CDR3 loop is CASSASGKGPNTGELFF. The CDR3 nucleotides are TGTGCCAGCAGCGCTAGCGGGAAAGGACCGAACACCGGGGAGCTGTTTTTT.

The genes are TRBV4-2 and TRBJ1-5, with D perhaps TRBD1 (5 bases). The CDR3 totals 15 residues. V dropped 5 bases and J dropped 4 bases, with 15 bases sitting between them. CDR1 is LGHNA and CDR2 is YNFKEQ in the germline V gene. CDR3 residues: CASSSKNPGNQPQHF. In DNA, the CDR3 is TGTGCCAGCAGCTCAAAGAACCCAGGGAATCAGCCCCAGCATTTT.

Turning to this clone: An end of the junction does not agree with germline; a read error may underlie this. The chain couples TRBV27 to TRBJ1-2; a weak D match, TRBD1 (6 bases). CDR1 is MNHEY, CDR2 SMNVEV, per germline (reference sequence). The length of the CDR3 is 15 residues. The CDR3 sequence is CASSLSPPGAEGYTF. DNA of the CDR3: TGTGCCAGCAGTCTATCCCCGCCGGGGGCAGAAGGCTACACCTTC.

J is TRBJ2-1 and V is TRBV5-1; 7 nucleotides agree with TRBD1. J lost 8 bases, V lost 0 bases, and 5 bases had no gene match. The CDR3 is 14 residues long. Germline-derived CDR1 and CDR2 are SGHRS and YFSETQ. CDR3 nucleotide sequence: TGCGCCAGCAGCTTGGGACAGGGTACGCATGAGCAGTTCTTC. It yields the protein CASSLGQGTHEQFF.

The chain couples TRBV5-6 to TRBJ2-7, with 10 bases matching TRBD2. V shed 4 bases and J 2 bases; nucleotides not matched to a gene: 6. Germline V gene sequence: CDR1 SGHDT, CDR2 YYEEEE. The CDR3 totals 15 residues. The CDR3 loop is CASSNRAGGPYEQYF. The CDR3 coding sequence is TGTGCCAGCAGCAACCGAGCGGGAGGGCCCTACGAGCAGTACTTC.

Note on this clone: Other DNA variants within this sample encode the same CDR3. The CDR3 DNA reads TGTGCCAGCAGCGTAGATCCTGATACGCAGTATTTT. It yields the protein CASSVDPDTQYF. The V gene is TRBV9, the J gene TRBJ2-3; no clear D. The germline V and J ends were trimmed by 0 bases and 6 bases, with 5 bases remaining between them. CDR1 SGDLS and CDR2 YYNGEE come from the germline V gene. The CDR3 extends over 12 amino acids.

The V and J genes are TRBV10-1 and TRBJ1-3, with D possibly TRBD1 on 6 matching bases. This CDR3 is built from 16 residues. Germline assignment: CDR1 WNHNN and CDR2 SYGVQD (reference sequence). V was pared by 6 bases and J by 1 base, with 16 bases between. CDR3 loop: CASRRGKTESGNTIYF. The CDR3 DNA sequence: TGCGCCAGCAGGAGGGGGAAGACAGAGTCTGGAAACACCATATATTTT.

The rearrangement uses TRBV28 and TRBJ2-6; D is unresolved. Germline V gives CDR1 MDHEN, CDR2 SYDVKM. CDR3 length: 15 amino acids. The germline V and J ends were trimmed by 5 bases and 0 bases, with 8 bases remaining between them. The CDR3 DNA follows: TGTGCCAGCAGTCCACCTAGCTCTGGGGCCAACGTCCTGACTTTC. It codes for CASSPPSSGANVLTF.

This chain joins TRBV28 and TRBJ2-3; TRBD2 might be the D (5 bases). The V and J ends lost 6 bases and 2 bases respectively, with 12 bases between them. The germline gives CDR1 MDHEN, CDR2 SYDVKM. This CDR3 is built from 14 residues. The CDR3 is CASSGVPHTDTQYF. The CDR3 region has the DNA TGTGCCAGCAGCGGGGTGCCCCACACAGATACGCAGTATTTT.

On this clone itself: This sample also contains other DNA sequences that code for the same CDR3. This sequence joins TRBV7-9 and TRBJ2-5; D tentatively reads TRBD1 or TRBD2 (5 bases each). V lost 3 bases, J lost 1 base, and 6 bases lay in between. Germline values: CDR1 SEHNR, CDR2 FQNEAQ (reference sequence). The CDR3 has 13 amino acids. CDR3 sequence: CASSLGPQETQYF. The CDR3 region has the DNA TGTGCCAGCAGCTTGGGACCCCAAGAGACCCAGTACTTC.